Below, 30 T cell receptor beta chains from the same sample are listed, as sequenced in a study of CD39 and CD103 CD8 tumor-infiltrating T cells (dated by TCRdb to the late 2010s). The library was made by the immunoSEQ multiplex PCR assay. The immuneACCESS repertoire file appears here via TCRdb, limited to in-frame rearrangements. These files lack a portion of the clones; in checked studies, under half of the deficit traces to unresolved V genes, and the cause of the others is not known. Present in this sample are thousands of clones, over 65% of which were seen just once. The ten largest clones capture about 50% of the sample. Sample: CD8+ T cells sorted from blood. This specimen's cell subset or site label, interpreted: total memory CD8 T cells (CD45RA-CCR7+/-) from blood or uninvolved lymph node. The receptor set was obtained from a human donor with head and neck squamous cell carcinoma.

Judged by abundance, this clone is medium-sized (0.01 to 0.1%). The chain is built from TRBV30 and TRBJ2-3; 8 bases are shared with TRBD2. This CDR3 contains 13 residues. Germline V gene data show CDR1 as GTSNPN and CDR2 as SVGIG (reference sequence). V dropped 4 bases and J dropped 6; count of bases not matched to a gene: 6. DNA of the CDR3: TGTGCCTGGACTATATCGGGGGGGGATACGCAGTATTTT. Amino acids: CAWTISGGDTQYF.

For the CDR3, the DNA is TGTGCCAGCAGTTTAGGCGGAAATAGCAATCAGCCCCAGCATTTT. This codes for CASSLGGNSNQPQHF. The chain joins TRBV28 to TRBJ1-5; unclear D gene. V lost 2 bases, J lost 0 bases, and 8 bases lay in between. Germline V gene data show CDR1 as MDHEN and CDR2 as SYDVKM. This CDR3 contains 15 residues. The variable domain in full, completed from reference TRBV28 and TRBJ1-5, reads DVKVTQSSRYLVKRTGEKVFLECVQDMDHENMFWYRQDPGLGLRLIYFSYDVKMKEKGDIPEGYSVSREKKERFSLILESASTNQTSMYLCASSLGGNSNQPQHFGDGTRLSIL.

This clone was seen more than once but under ten times. This chain uses TRBV9 with TRBJ2-3; 7 bases are shared with TRBD2. Trimming removed 3 bases from V and 3 bases from J; junction bases left unmatched: 4. This CDR3 is built from 14 residues. Germline assignment: CDR1 SGDLS and CDR2 YYNGEE. CDR3: CASSASGKTDTQYF. CDR3 nucleotides: TGTGCCAGCAGCGCGAGCGGGAAGACAGATACGCAGTATTTT.

This clone was counted between two and nine times. The rearrangement links TRBV9 to TRBJ2-7; D is undetermined. Trimming removed 0 bases from V and 5 bases from J, with 9 bases in between. The CDR3 runs to 13 residues. Per germline, CDR1 SGDLS and CDR2 YYNGEE. CDR3 protein: CASSVGTGDEQYF. DNA for the CDR3: TGTGCCAGCAGCGTAGGAACGGGCGACGAGCAGTACTTC.

This sequence joins TRBV6-5 and TRBJ2-7; D may match TRBD1 or TRBD2 (5 bases each). V lost 6 bases to trimming and J lost 4 bases, with 13 bases between them. Germline V gives CDR1 MNHEY, CDR2 SVGAGI. This CDR3 spans 13 amino acids. CDR3 nucleotide sequence: TGTGCCAGCAGCTTCGGGACGGATTACGAGCAGTACTTC. It encodes CASSFGTDYEQYF.

The chain recombines TRBV7-8 with TRBJ2-3; 7 nucleotides line up with TRBD2. V trimming: 5 bases; J trimming: 1 base; junction bases outside the gene matches: 6. Germline values: CDR1 SGHVS, CDR2 FQNEAQ. The CDR3 is made up of 15 amino acids. Written as DNA, the CDR3 is TGTGCCAGCAGCCCGAACCTAGCGGGCACAGATACGCAGTATTTT. It is translated as CASSPNLAGTDTQYF.

The chain is built from TRBV7-6 and TRBJ2-1; possibly TRBD1 for D (5 bases). V lost 5 bases, J lost 7 bases, and 15 bases lay in between. Germline assignment: CDR1 SGHVS and CDR2 FNYEAQ. CDR3 size: 14 residues. The CDR3 nucleotides read TGTGCCAGCAGCCCGTCCATGGGGCCTAATGAGCAGTTCTTC. It translates to CASSPSMGPNEQFF. Full variable domain (remainder filled in from reference TRBV7-6 and TRBJ2-1): GAGVSQSPRYKVTKRGQDVALRCDPISGHVSLYWYRQALGQGPEFLTYFNYEAQQDKSGLPNDRFSAERPEGSISTLTIQRTEQRDSAMYRCASSPSMGPNEQFFGPGTRLTVL.

The chain employs TRBV4-3 and TRBJ2-7; 9 positions agree with TRBD2. There are 15 residues in the CDR3. Germline CDR1 LGHNA, CDR2 YSLEER. The junction had 3 bases not matched to a gene; V was cut back by 0 bases and J by 3 bases. The DNA for the CDR3 is TGCGCCAGCAGCCAAGATCCTAGCGGGGACTACGAGCAGTACTTC. It yields the protein CASSQDPSGDYEQYF.

The rearrangement uses TRBV28 and TRBJ1-1; D remains ambiguous. V lost 2 bases, J lost 3 bases, and 10 bases lay in between. This CDR3 has 14 residues. The germline CDR1 and CDR2 sequences are MDHEN and SYDVKM. CDR3 sequence (DNA): TGTGCCAGCAGTTTAAGGTTATGGGACACTGAAGCTTTCTTT. The encoded protein is CASSLRLWDTEAFF. The full variable domain, its missing parts supplied by reference TRBV28 and TRBJ1-1, is DVKVTQSSRYLVKRTGEKVFLECVQDMDHENMFWYRQDPGLGLRLIYFSYDVKMKEKGDIPEGYSVSREKKERFSLILESASTNQTSMYLCASSLRLWDTEAFFGQGTRLTVV.

This clone appeared a single time. The J gene is TRBJ2-7, the V gene TRBV9; D remains ambiguous. Germline V lookup: CDR1 SGDLS, CDR2 YYNGEE. This CDR3 spans 11 amino acids. The V end lost 4 bases, the J end lost 6 bases, and 8 bases lay between the germline ends. The CDR3 DNA reads TGTGCCAGCAGCACTCTCGGCGAGCAGTACTTC. Amino acid sequence: CASSTLGEQYF. Complete variable domain (other parts from reference TRBV9 and TRBJ2-7): DSGVTQTPKHLITATGQRVTLRCSPRSGDLSVYWYQQSLDQGLQFLIQYYNGEERAKGNILERFSAQQFPDLHSELNLSSLELGDSALYFCASSTLGEQYFGPGTRLTVT.

This clone was observed a few times. This chain uses TRBV4-3 with TRBJ2-1; 9 bases fit TRBD2. The trim removed 5 bases at V and 4 bases at J, leaving 9 bases unmatched. Germline assignment: CDR1 LGHNA and CDR2 YSLEER. The CDR3 is made up of 16 amino acids. The DNA for the CDR3 is TGCGCCAGCAGCGAAGGGCTTAGCGGGAGTTACAATGAGCAGTTCTTC. Protein product: CASSEGLSGSYNEQFF.

This clone was observed once. The chain couples TRBV4-3 to TRBJ2-7; TRBD1 agrees at 7 bases. The CDR3 contains 15 residues. Germline CDR1 is LGHNA and CDR2 is YSLEER. Germline trimming cut 1 base from V and 2 bases from J; bases unmatched to any gene: 5. The CDR3 spells CASSQATGTPYEQYF. In DNA form, the CDR3 reads TGCGCCAGCAGCCAAGCGACAGGGACCCCCTACGAGCAGTACTTC.

This sequence joins TRBV10-3 and TRBJ1-2; possible D gene TRBD1, 5 bases. The CDR3 loop spans 16 amino acids. The germline gives CDR1 ENHRY, CDR2 SYGVKD. V was shortened by 2 bases and J by 7 bases, with 20 bases between the two germline ends. CDR3 sequence: CAISEVPKGRDSGYTF. The CDR3 DNA reads as TGTGCCATCAGTGAGGTCCCCAAGGGCAGGGATTCTGGCTACACCTTC.

The chain is built from TRBV30 and TRBJ1-2; no clear D gene. CDR1 and CDR2 from the germline V gene are GTSNPN and SVGIG (reference sequence). The CDR3 consists of 14 residues. Trimming pared 0 bases from V and 2 bases from J, leaving 10 bases between. CDR3 sequence reads: CAWSVEAANYGYTF. CDR3 coding DNA: TGTGCCTGGAGTGTAGAGGCAGCAAACTATGGCTACACCTTC.

The J gene is TRBJ2-1, the V gene TRBV5-5, with 13 bases identical to TRBD2. V lost 4 bases to trimming and J lost 2 bases; unmatched junction nucleotides: 6. The CDR3 runs to 17 residues. The germline V gene encodes CDR1 SGHKS and CDR2 YYEKEE (reference sequence). CDR3 sequence: CASSPGLAGPTYNEQFF. The CDR3 region has the DNA TGTGCCAGCAGCCCGGGACTAGCGGGGCCCACCTACAATGAGCAGTTCTTC.

The J gene is TRBJ1-1, the V gene TRBV10-3; 8 bases line up with TRBD1. Germline V gene sequence: CDR1 ENHRY, CDR2 SYGVKD. This CDR3 has 16 amino acids. The junction had 6 bases not matched to a gene; V was cut back by 3 bases and J by 0 bases. DNA for the CDR3: TGTGCCATCAGTGAAAGGGGACAGGATATGAACACTGAAGCTTTCTTT. Protein: CAISERGQDMNTEAFF.

This clone came up a few times. This chain uses TRBV2 with TRBJ2-2; D is undetermined. The germline V gene encodes CDR1 SNHLY and CDR2 FYNNEI. CDR3 size: 15 residues. The V end was cut by 7 bases, the J end by 4 bases, with 16 bases between. The CDR3 bases are TGTGCCAGCAAGGTCGGCAGTTTGGGCACCGGGGAGCTGTTTTTT. It yields the protein CASKVGSLGTGELFF.

This clone was counted once. The rearrangement links TRBV7-6 to TRBJ2-7; TRBD2 matches 8 bases. From germline, CDR1 is SGHVS and CDR2 FNYEAQ. The CDR3 is 15 amino acids. The ends lost 5 bases at V and 2 bases at J; junction bases unmatched: 8. The CDR3 nucleotides read TGTGCCAGCAGCATAGGGGGACTAGGGGCCTACGAGCAGTACTTC. Translation: CASSIGGLGAYEQYF.

This chain connects TRBV5-3 to TRBJ2-7, with TRBD1 as a possible D gene (6 bases). TRBV5-3 is assigned to the ORF class and has an uncertain function. CDR3 length: 15 residues. Trimming removed 0 bases at V and 0 bases at J, with 10 bases between. This CDR3 is CARSLDQGSSYEQYF. In DNA form, the CDR3 reads TGTGCCAGAAGCTTGGACCAGGGGAGCTCCTACGAGCAGTACTTC.

The V gene is TRBV6-5, the J gene TRBJ2-7, with D maybe TRBD1 (5 bases). CDR1 MNHEY and CDR2 SVGAGI come from the germline V gene. V gave up 2 bases and J gave up 2 bases, with 10 bases separating them. The CDR3 is 14 residues long. The CDR3 DNA reads as TGTGCCAGCAGTTACGGGGCGACGGCCTACGAGCAGTACTTC. Its translation is CASSYGATAYEQYF.

The chain is built from TRBV7-9 and TRBJ1-6; perhaps TRBD1 as D (5 bases). The V gene's germline CDR1 is SEHNR and CDR2 FQNEAQ (reference sequence). This CDR3 has 15 residues. The V end lost 5 bases, the J end lost 4 bases, and 12 bases lay between the germline ends. CDR3 in amino acids: CASSPGTEYNSPLHF. The DNA of the CDR3 is TGTGCCAGCAGCCCCGGGACGGAATATAATTCACCCCTCCACTTT.

V usage is TRBV4-3 and J usage is TRBJ2-1; D may be TRBD2 (6 bases). The CDR3 loop spans 16 amino acids. Germline V gene data show CDR1 as LGHNA and CDR2 as YSLEER. V was shortened by 0 bases and J by 7 bases, with 16 bases between the two germline ends. In nucleotides, the CDR3 is TGCGCCAGCAGCCAAGATTCGGACTACCCCTTAAATGAGCAGTTCTTC. Translated: CASSQDSDYPLNEQFF.

The chain carries TRBV5-5 and TRBJ2-3; maybe TRBD1 (6 bases). The germline V gene encodes CDR1 SGHKS and CDR2 YYEKEE (reference sequence). The germline V and J ends were trimmed by 2 bases and 2 bases, with 12 bases remaining between them. CDR3 length equals 15 residues. DNA for the CDR3: TGTGCCAGCAGCTTACTACAGGGAAACACAGATACGCAGTATTTT. Its protein is CASSLLQGNTDTQYF.

The chain combines TRBV25-1 with TRBJ2-1, with TRBD1 matching over 7 bases. Germline trimming cut 4 bases from V and 3 bases from J; bases unmatched to any gene: 6. This CDR3 is 15 amino acids long. Germline loops: CDR1 MGHDK, CDR2 SYGVNS. The DNA of the CDR3 is TGTGCCAGCAGTGCCCGGGACAGTTTCTACAATGAGCAGTTCTTC. Its protein is CASSARDSFYNEQFF.

The gene calls are TRBV9 and TRBJ2-2; D is undetermined. Germline V gene sequence: CDR1 SGDLS, CDR2 YYNGEE. Trimming stripped 4 bases from V and 0 bases from J, with 7 bases between. The CDR3 spans 14 residues. In DNA form, the CDR3 reads TGTGCCAGCAGCTTGCACGCGAACACCGGGGAGCTGTTTTTT. It is translated as CASSLHANTGELFF. Together with reference TRBV9 and TRBJ2-2, the CDR3 gives the full variable domain: DSGVTQTPKHLITATGQRVTLRCSPRSGDLSVYWYQQSLDQGLQFLIQYYNGEERAKGNILERFSAQQFPDLHSELNLSSLELGDSALYFCASSLHANTGELFFGEGSRLTVL.

The rearrangement joins TRBV6-5 to TRBJ2-2; D not resolved. The CDR3 totals 15 residues. Trimming shortened V by 6 bases and J by 0 bases, and 11 bases separated the two germline ends. The germline V gene encodes CDR1 MNHEY and CDR2 SVGAGI. The CDR3 DNA is TGTGCCAGCAGCCACGGTGTCGCGAACACCGGGGAGCTGTTTTTT. As protein: CASSHGVANTGELFF.

The rearrangement uses TRBV11-2 and TRBJ2-7; TRBD2 agrees at 9 bases. Germline V gene lookup returns CDR1 SGHAT and CDR2 FQNNGV. The CDR3 has 14 residues. The trim removed 5 bases at V and 6 bases at J, leaving 8 bases unmatched. This CDR3 is CASSLSGGRGEQYF. CDR3 sequence (DNA): TGTGCCAGCAGCCTTAGCGGGGGAAGGGGCGAGCAGTACTTC.

This chain uses TRBV7-9 with TRBJ1-5, with 7 bases fitting TRBD1. CDR3 length: 17 residues. The germline V gene encodes CDR1 SEHNR and CDR2 FQNEAQ (reference sequence). Trimming removed 0 bases from V and 4 bases from J; junction bases left unmatched: 9. Written as DNA, the CDR3 is TGTGCCAGCAGCTTAGCTCAACTGGGACAGCTTAATCAGCCCCAGCATTTT. Translated: CASSLAQLGQLNQPQHF.

The chain recombines TRBV25-1 with TRBJ1-1; D is uncertain. This CDR3 comprises 15 residues. Per the germline V gene, CDR1 is MGHDK and CDR2 is SYGVNS. Trimming cost V 6 bases and J 1 base, with 15 bases left between them. The CDR3 DNA reads as TGTGCCAGCAGCGACGAGGACTCCTGGAACACTGAAGCTTTCTTT. Translated: CASSDEDSWNTEAFF.

This chain uses TRBV10-3 with TRBJ2-3; the D gene is possibly TRBD2 (7 bases). This CDR3 is built from 18 residues. V lost 0 bases, J lost 6 bases, and 22 bases lay in between. CDR1 and CDR2 (germline): ENHRY, SYGVKD. The CDR3 spells CAISESIGGGLSSDTQYF. The CDR3 nucleotides read TGTGCCATCAGTGAGTCGATAGGCGGGGGCCTTAGTTCGGATACGCAGTATTTT.